The 22 T cell receptor beta chains listed next were all sequenced from one sample in a study of PD-L1 blockade in urothelial cancer. Profiled with immunoSEQ multiplex PCR; TCRdb holds only in-frame clones, not every one. The sample carries tens of thousands of clones, more than 75% recorded once. The specimen was PBMCs, collected around atezolizumab (anti-PD-L1) treatment. The source of these receptors is a man aged 45-65 years with urothelial cancer.

The chain links TRBV5-4 to TRBJ1-2; the D gene is possibly TRBD1 (6 bases). V lost 3 bases and J 3 bases, leaving 9 bases between the germline ends. This CDR3 region has 13 residues. Looked up from germline, CDR1 is SGHNT and CDR2 is YYREEE (reference sequence). CDR3 bases: TGTGCCAGCAGCTCCCCAGGGGACTATGGCTACACCTTC. It encodes CASSSPGDYGYTF. Full variable domain (missing parts from reference TRBV5-4 and TRBJ1-2): ETGVTQSPTHLIKTRGQQVTLRCSSQSGHNTVSWYQQALGQGPQFIFQYYREEENGRGNFPPRFSGLQFPNYSSELNVNALELDDSALYLCASSSPGDYGYTFGSGTRLTVV.

The genes are TRBV13 and TRBJ2-1, with a weak D call TRBD2 (5 bases). The V and J ends lost 7 bases and 6 bases respectively, with 13 bases between them. This CDR3 region has 13 residues. Germline V gene sequence: CDR1 PRHDT, CDR2 FYEKMQ (reference sequence). CDR3 region: CASNIRTFNEQFF. CDR3 in DNA: TGTGCCAGCAACATCCGGACTTTCAATGAGCAGTTCTTC.

This chain links TRBV30 with TRBJ2-1; 10 bases map to TRBD2. The CDR3 has 17 residues. Losses at the gene ends were 4 bases for V and 6 bases for J; bases not matched to a gene: 15. Germline loops: CDR1 GTSNPN, CDR2 SVGIG (reference sequence). The CDR3 spells CAWIDNASGSAFNEQFF. The DNA for the CDR3 is TGTGCCTGGATCGATAACGCTAGCGGGAGTGCGTTCAATGAGCAGTTCTTC.

This clone has just a few counts. The rearrangement uses TRBV5-1 and TRBJ1-1, with TRBD1 as a possible D gene (6 bases). Germline CDR1 and CDR2: SGHRS and YFSETQ. Deletions cut 0 bases from V and 0 bases from J, with 6 bases between. This CDR3 comprises 14 residues. DNA of the CDR3: TGCGCCAGCAGCTTGGACAGGGTGAACACTGAAGCTTTCTTT. This sequence encodes CASSLDRVNTEAFF.

The rearrangement uses TRBV19 and TRBJ2-6, with 10 bases aligning to TRBD1. The ends lost 5 bases at V and 2 bases at J; junction bases unmatched: 3. The germline V gene has CDR1 LNHDA and CDR2 SQIVND (reference sequence). The CDR3 has 16 amino acids. Here the CDR3 DNA reads TGTGCCAGTAGTGGGACAGGGGCCACTGGGGCCAACGTCCTGACTTTC. It yields the protein CASSGTGATGANVLTF.

The chain recombines TRBV9 with TRBJ1-5, with 8 bases aligning to TRBD1. V lost 4 bases and J lost 2; bases outside the gene matches: 5. Per the germline V gene, CDR1 is SGDLS and CDR2 is YYNGEE. This CDR3 spans 15 amino acids. CDR3 region: CASSYGQGRNQPQHF. Here the CDR3 DNA reads TGTGCCAGCAGCTATGGACAGGGCCGCAATCAGCCCCAGCATTTT.

This clone has a handful of counts. This sequence joins TRBV5-8 and TRBJ1-5; D may be TRBD1 (5 bases). The V gene's germline CDR1 is SGHTS and CDR2 YDEGEE. V lost 5 bases and J 3 bases, leaving 12 bases between the germline ends. This CDR3 is built from 14 residues. The CDR3 nucleotides are TGTGCCAGCAGGGAGGGACCGATCAATCAGCCCCAGCATTTT. Encoded protein: CASREGPINQPQHF.

This clone was picked up one time. This rearrangement joins TRBV29-1 to TRBJ2-1, with 11 bases identical to TRBD2. V was clipped by 4 bases and J by 9 bases; unmatched bases: 5. There are 13 residues in the CDR3. The germline V gene has CDR1 SQVTM and CDR2 ANQGSEA. CDR3 bases: TGCAGCGTTGTCACTAGCGGGAGAAGTGAGCAGTTCTTC. Its translation: CSVVTSGRSEQFF.

The genes are TRBV7-9 and TRBJ2-3; D call uncertain. CDR3 length equals 12 residues. Germline V gives CDR1 SEHNR, CDR2 FQNEAQ (reference sequence). V was trimmed by 5 bases and J by 5 bases, leaving 8 bases between them. The CDR3 DNA follows: TGTGCCAGCAGCCCTACCGTAGATACGCAGTATTTT. As protein: CASSPTVDTQYF.

The rearrangement uses TRBV6-4 and TRBJ2-1; 8 nucleotides agree with TRBD1. Germline CDR1 is MRHNA and CDR2 is SNTAGT. The V gene end was trimmed by 6 bases and the J gene end by 3 bases; junction bases not matched to a gene: 10. CDR3 length: 16 amino acids. The CDR3 DNA sequence: TGTGCCAGCAGCGACCTTCCGGGACAGGACTACAATGAGCAGTTCTTC. It codes for CASSDLPGQDYNEQFF.

The chain carries TRBV7-2 and TRBJ2-1; the match to TRBD2 covers 13 bases. The V segment lost 5 bases and the J segment 8 bases; nucleotides outside the gene matches: 6. The length of the CDR3 is 15 residues. Germline lookup yields CDR1 SGHTA and CDR2 FQGNSA. The CDR3 region has the DNA TGTGCCAGCAGCACCCGGACTAGCGGGAGCGATGAGCAGTTCTTC. It encodes CASSTRTSGSDEQFF.

The chain has TRBV10-1 and TRBJ2-7, with TRBD1 matching over 9 bases. The CDR3 is 14 residues long. Trimming at V came to 7 bases and at J to 3 bases, leaving 7 bases not matched to a gene. Germline V lookup: CDR1 WNHNN, CDR2 SYGVQD (reference sequence). CDR3 amino acids: CASKPSGQGYEQYF. CDR3 sequence (DNA): TGCGCCAGCAAACCCTCGGGACAGGGCTACGAGCAGTACTTC.

The genes are TRBV11-2 and TRBJ2-6; no reliable D call. The ends were cut back, 5 bases at V and 4 bases at J, with 24 bases in the middle. Germline values: CDR1 SGHAT, CDR2 FQNNGV. The length of the CDR3 is 19 residues. CDR3 region: CASSTILAAHPTGANVLTF. CDR3 coding DNA: TGTGCCAGCAGCACCATCTTGGCAGCCCACCCGACAGGGGCCAACGTCCTGACTTTC.

This clone has only one observation. This chain connects TRBV7-2 to TRBJ2-5; D is unresolved. This CDR3 spans 14 amino acids. CDR1 and CDR2 from the germline V gene are SGHTA and FQGNSA. The V end was cut by 1 base, the J end by 1 base, with 7 bases between. The CDR3 loop is CASSLGASQETQYF. The DNA of the CDR3 is TGTGCCAGCAGCTTAGGTGCCAGCCAAGAGACCCAGTACTTC.

The rearrangement links TRBV6-5 to TRBJ2-5; D is ambiguous. The CDR3 is made up of 12 amino acids. Germline V gives CDR1 MNHEY, CDR2 SVGAGI. The ends were cut back, 6 bases at V and 1 base at J, with 6 bases in the middle. The chain's CDR3 is CASSHSQETQYF. The CDR3 DNA reads TGTGCCAGCAGCCATAGCCAAGAGACCCAGTACTTC.

The rearrangement links TRBV9 to TRBJ2-1; D gene uncertain. Germline CDR1 and CDR2: SGDLS and YYNGEE. V was pared by 0 bases and J by 6 bases, with 7 bases between. The CDR3 spans 13 residues. The CDR3 DNA is TGTGCCAGCAGCGTAGGACTTGTCAATGAGCAGTTCTTC. Its protein is CASSVGLVNEQFF. Full variable domain (missing parts from reference TRBV9 and TRBJ2-1): DSGVTQTPKHLITATGQRVTLRCSPRSGDLSVYWYQQSLDQGLQFLIQYYNGEERAKGNILERFSAQQFPDLHSELNLSSLELGDSALYFCASSVGLVNEQFFGPGTRLTVL.

This chain connects TRBV2 to TRBJ2-1, with a tentative D call TRBD2 (5 bases). This CDR3 spans 13 amino acids. The germline V gene has CDR1 SNHLY and CDR2 FYNNEI. V was pared by 3 bases and J by 7 bases, with 10 bases between. CDR3 in amino acids: CASSDFRGNEQFF. The CDR3 nucleotides read TGTGCCAGCAGTGACTTTAGAGGGAATGAGCAGTTCTTC.

V and J are TRBV11-3 and TRBJ2-7; 12 nucleotides line up with TRBD2. V dropped 4 bases and J dropped 6; count of bases not matched to a gene: 7. The CDR3 contains 15 residues. Looked up from germline, CDR1 is SGHNT and CDR2 is YENEEA. CDR3 sequence (DNA): TGTGCCAGCAGCTCCCCGACTAGCGGGAGTGGCGAGCAGTACTTC. Its protein is CASSSPTSGSGEQYF.

The V gene is TRBV5-1, the J gene TRBJ2-7; TRBD2 agrees at 9 bases. V gave up 4 bases and J gave up 5 bases; unmatched junction bases: 10. The CDR3 contains 15 residues. CDR1 is SGHRS and CDR2 is YFSETQ in the germline V gene. CDR3 DNA sequence: TGCGCCAGCAGCCGGGGACTAGCATTGGCGGACGAGCAGTACTTC. It is translated as CASSRGLALADEQYF.

The CDR3 is CASSLQELGVYEQYF. The CDR3 coding sequence is TGTGCCAGCAGCTTACAAGAGCTAGGGGTCTACGAGCAGTACTTC. The gene calls are TRBV7-2 and TRBJ2-7; D possibly corresponds to TRBD1 (5 bases). In germline, CDR1 is SGHTA, CDR2 FQGNSA. CDR3 length equals 15 residues. V gave up 2 bases and J gave up 3 bases, with 14 bases separating them. Drawing the rest from reference TRBV7-2 and TRBJ2-7, the complete variable domain is GAGVSQSPSNKVTEKGKDVELRCDPISGHTALYWYRQSLGQGLEFLIYFQGNSAPDKSGLPSDRFSAERTGGSVSTLTIQRTQQEDSAVYLCASSLQELGVYEQYFGPGTRLTVT.

This sequence joins TRBV11-2 and TRBJ1-2; 7 bases are shared with TRBD1. J was trimmed by 4 bases and V by 3 bases; bases with no gene match: 5. CDR3 length: 14 amino acids. Germline V lookup: CDR1 SGHAT, CDR2 FQNNGV. The CDR3 reads CASSFYRGSYGYTF. CDR3 coding DNA: TGTGCCAGCAGCTTCTACAGGGGCAGCTATGGCTACACCTTC.

The chain joins TRBV5-4 to TRBJ2-2; D gene unclear. Trimming shortened V by 0 bases and J by 7 bases, and 7 bases separated the two germline ends. Germline V gives CDR1 SGHNT, CDR2 YYREEE (reference sequence). This CDR3 comprises 13 residues. The CDR3 DNA reads as TGTGCCAGCAGCTTGGACTTCGTCGGGGAGCTGTTTTTT. It is translated as CASSLDFVGELFF. Drawing the rest from reference TRBV5-4 and TRBJ2-2, the complete variable domain is ETGVTQSPTHLIKTRGQQVTLRCSSQSGHNTVSWYQQALGQGPQFIFQYYREEENGRGNFPPRFSGLQFPNYSSELNVNALELDDSALYLCASSLDFVGELFFGEGSRLTVL.